This passage covers 32 T cell receptor beta chains from one sample sequenced in a study of response to subunit inactivated influenza vaccine listed by TCRdb under 2018. The library was prepared using RT-PCR. Sequenced on an Illumina HiSeq 2500. The raw public data were reprocessed by TCRdb itself: fastp quality trimming at Q25, MiXCR clonotype calling, in-frame beta chains only. Entries that share a CDR3 protein sequence are merged under the most common genes and DNA. The sample table holds 650,000 to 800,000 distinct CDR3 sequences, of which approximately 15% were seen once. The top ten clones comprise 6.5% to 8.5% of the sample. The sequencing used PBMCs from blood, collected approximately 15 days before vaccination. The receptors stem from a man in his fifties or sixties who received an inactivated influenza vaccine. Donor details come from another sample of the same person, matched by shared clones.

The chain couples TRBV11-1 to TRBJ2-3; TRBD2 aligns across 10 bases. The CDR3 runs to 20 residues. Germline CDR1 is SGHAT and CDR2 is FQDESV (reference sequence). Trimming at V came to 4 bases and at J to 0 bases, leaving 16 bases not matched to a gene. This CDR3 reads CASSSRRLAGATLSTDTQYF. Here the CDR3 DNA reads TGTGCCAGCAGCTCCCGGCGGCTAGCGGGAGCCACTCTTAGCACAGATACGCAGTATTTT.

In its sample, this clonotype was seen many times. The chain has TRBV5-1 and TRBJ2-1; D ambiguous. V dropped 0 bases and J dropped 6 bases, with 10 bases sitting between them. CDR1 SGHRS and CDR2 YFSETQ come from the germline V gene. The CDR3 has 14 residues. CDR3 sequence: CASSLGVQSNEQFF. DNA for the CDR3: TGCGCCAGCAGCTTGGGTGTCCAATCCAATGAGCAGTTCTTC. The whole variable domain, remainder taken from reference TRBV5-1 and TRBJ2-1, is KAGVTQTPRYLIKTRGQQVTLSCSPISGHRSVSWYQQTPGQGLQFLFEYFSETQRNKGNFPGRFSGRQFSNSRSEMNVSTLELGDSALYLCASSLGVQSNEQFFGPGTRLTVL.

The V call is TRBV28, the J call TRBJ2-7; no firm D call. V was shortened by 7 bases and J by 3 bases, with 22 bases between the two germline ends. The germline CDR1 and CDR2 sequences are MDHEN and SYDVKM. CDR3 length: 16 amino acids. CDR3 loop: CASTPPGQLGGYEQYF. The CDR3 nucleotides read TGTGCCAGCACCCCCCCCGGCCAGCTGGGCGGCTACGAGCAGTACTTC.

A few counts support this clonotype. The genes are TRBV3-1 and TRBJ2-7; D possibly matches TRBD1 or TRBD2 (6 bases each). The CDR3 has 15 amino acids. Germline V gene data show CDR1 as LGHDT and CDR2 as YNNKEL (reference sequence). V was shortened by 0 bases and J by 4 bases, with 13 bases between the two germline ends. The CDR3 sequence: CASSQDPGARYEQYF. The CDR3 DNA follows: TGTGCCAGCAGCCAAGACCCGGGGGCTCGGTACGAGCAGTACTTC.

The J gene is TRBJ1-3, the V gene TRBV29-1; no firm D call. The germline gives CDR1 SQVTM, CDR2 ANQGSEA. There are 14 residues in the CDR3. Trimming took off 7 bases at V and 0 bases at J, with 13 bases between the two ends. The CDR3 nucleotides are TGCAGCGACCTGGATAGATTCTCTGGAAACACCATATATTTT. Its translation: CSDLDRFSGNTIYF. Together with reference TRBV29-1 and TRBJ1-3, the CDR3 gives the full variable domain: SAVISQKPSRDICQRGTSLTIQCQVDSQVTMMFWYRQQPGQSLTLIATANQGSEATYESGFVIDKFPISRPNLTFSTLTVSNMSPEDSSIYLCSDLDRFSGNTIYFGEGSWLTVV.

The V call is TRBV29-1, the J call TRBJ2-3; D call uncertain. Between the trimmed V and J ends, which lost 0 bases and 2 bases, there was a span of 6 bases. The CDR3 is made up of 13 amino acids. CDR1 SQVTM and CDR2 ANQGSEA come from the germline V gene. As DNA, the CDR3 is TGCAGCGTTGAAGATCGGGCCACAGATACGCAGTATTTT. Its translation is CSVEDRATDTQYF.

The chain employs TRBV7-2 and TRBJ2-6, with a weak D call TRBD2 (6 bases). From germline, CDR1 is SGHTA and CDR2 FQGNSA. The length of the CDR3 is 17 residues. Trimming stripped 6 bases from V and 0 bases from J, with 15 bases between. The CDR3 here is CASSLTGTYSGANVLTF. The DNA for the CDR3 is TGTGCCAGCAGTCTTACCGGGACTTACTCTGGGGCCAACGTCCTGACTTTC.

The chain employs TRBV5-1 and TRBJ2-1; possible D gene TRBD2, 5 bases. Trimming removed 2 bases at V and 4 bases at J, with 10 bases between. Germline values: CDR1 SGHRS, CDR2 YFSETQ. CDR3 length equals 14 residues. CDR3 nucleotide sequence: TGCGCCAGCAGCTTTGTCGGGATTTACAATGAGCAGTTCTTC. It specifies CASSFVGIYNEQFF.

The chain joins TRBV2 to TRBJ2-2; a weak D match, TRBD2 (6 bases). V lost 4 bases, J lost 4 bases, and 19 bases lay in between. The CDR3 runs to 17 residues. The germline V gene has CDR1 SNHLY and CDR2 FYNNEI. The CDR3 DNA reads as TGTGCCAGCAGTGGGGGTAGCGGACCTGGGGGCACCGGGGAGCTGTTTTTT. It yields the protein CASSGGSGPGGTGELFF.

This clonotype was counted many times. The J gene is TRBJ2-2, the V gene TRBV4-2; 12 bases are a match to TRBD2. This CDR3 is built from 17 residues. CDR1 and CDR2 (germline): LGHNA, YNFKEQ. Trimming took 2 bases from V and 10 from J; bases not matched to a gene: 11. CDR3 bases: TGTGCCAGCAGCCAAACACCTCGGACTAGCGGGATTGAGGAGCTGTTTTTT. This gives the protein CASSQTPRTSGIEELFF.

In its sample, this clonotype was seen a few times. V is TRBV27 and J is TRBJ1-1; unclear D gene. V gave up 0 bases and J gave up 5 bases, with 7 bases separating them. Germline CDR1 and CDR2: MNHEY and SMNVEV (reference sequence). There are 13 residues in the CDR3. Here the CDR3 reads CASSLSWATEAFF. CDR3 coding DNA: TGTGCCAGCAGTTTATCTTGGGCGACTGAAGCTTTCTTT.

This clonotype was observed at least ten times. V usage is TRBV10-3 and J usage is TRBJ2-7, with 13 bases fitting TRBD2. Germline V gene data show CDR1 as ENHRY and CDR2 as SYGVKD. This CDR3 has 18 residues. V lost 2 bases, J lost 2 bases, and 9 bases stayed unmatched. The CDR3 protein is CAISEMGLAGPWTYEQYF. CDR3 nucleotide sequence: TGTGCCATCAGTGAGATGGGACTAGCGGGGCCCTGGACCTACGAGCAGTACTTC.

This clonotype has more than one count but fewer than ten. The chain has TRBV6-2 or TRBV6-3 and TRBJ1-1; TRBD1 matches at 7 bases. Looked up from germline, CDR1 is MNHEY and CDR2 is SVGEGT. V shed 6 bases, J shed 0 bases, and the junction held 7 bases outside the gene matches. The CDR3 is 15 amino acids. The CDR3 DNA reads TGTGCCAGCAGGGGAGGGGGCACTATGAACACTGAAGCTTTCTTT. Residues: CASRGGGTMNTEAFF.

This clonotype showed up just a few times. The chain links TRBV6-1 to TRBJ2-3, with 7 bases fitting TRBD2. Germline V gene lookup returns CDR1 MNHNS and CDR2 SASEGT. V lost 3 bases, J lost 5 bases, and 11 bases stayed unmatched. This CDR3 region has 16 residues. The CDR3 loop is CASSDEGRALEDTQYF. DNA for the CDR3: TGTGCCAGCAGTGACGAAGGGAGGGCCTTGGAAGATACGCAGTATTTT.

This clonotype was seen a few times. This rearrangement joins TRBV19 to TRBJ2-2; tentatively, D is TRBD1 (5 bases). Trimming took 6 bases from V and 3 from J, leaving 11 bases between them. CDR1 is LNHDA and CDR2 is SQIVND in the germline V gene (reference sequence). The CDR3 has 14 residues. The chain's CDR3 is CASRLDIYTGELFF. CDR3 nucleotide sequence: TGTGCCAGTAGACTGGACATTTACACCGGGGAGCTGTTTTTT. Complete variable domain (other parts from reference TRBV19 and TRBJ2-2): DGGITQSPKYLFRKEGQNVTLSCEQNLNHDAMYWYRQDPGQGLRLIYYSQIVNDFQKGDIAEGYSVSREKKESFPLTVTSAQKNPTAFYLCASRLDIYTGELFFGEGSRLTVL.

The chain carries TRBV6-5 and TRBJ2-2; TRBD2 matches 12 bases. The CDR3 length is 18 residues. Germline-derived CDR1 and CDR2 are MNHEY and SVGAGI. After removal of 0 bases from V and 5 bases from J, the junction contained 7 bases not matched to a gene. The chain's CDR3 is CASSYSASGRAVTGELFF. The CDR3 DNA is TGTGCCAGCAGTTACTCGGCTAGCGGGAGGGCCGTAACCGGGGAGCTGTTTTTT.

This chain joins TRBV5-1 and TRBJ2-3, with 7 bases lining up with TRBD2. The CDR3 is 16 residues long. V shed 0 bases and J 0 bases; nucleotides not matched to a gene: 4. Germline V gene lookup returns CDR1 SGHRS and CDR2 YFSETQ. CDR3 coding DNA: TGCGCCAGCAGCTTGGTATCTAGCGGTAGCACAGATACGCAGTATTTT. It yields the protein CASSLVSSGSTDTQYF.

This clonotype was found many times. The CDR3 sequence is CSASQTASPAEAFF. The CDR3 DNA reads TGCAGTGCTAGTCAGACAGCCTCACCGGCTGAAGCTTTCTTT. The chain has TRBV20-1 and TRBJ1-1; possibly TRBD1 for D (5 bases). The CDR3 contains 14 residues. Germline V CDR1 and CDR2: DFQATT, SNEGSKA (reference sequence). V was shortened by 3 bases and J by 6 bases, with 17 bases between the two germline ends.

The chain uses TRBV20-1 and TRBJ2-2; D gene ambiguous. The V gene lost 6 bases and the J gene lost 4 bases, with 15 bases spanning the gap. Germline V gene sequence: CDR1 DFQATT, CDR2 SNEGSKA (reference sequence). The CDR3 extends over 14 amino acids. CDR3 sequence reads: CSAKNPASTGELFF. In DNA, the CDR3 is TGCAGTGCCAAAAACCCGGCTAGCACCGGGGAGCTGTTTTTT.

The chain has TRBV7-2 and TRBJ2-3, with 9 bases identical to TRBD2. CDR1 is SGHTA and CDR2 is FQGNSA in the germline V gene. The CDR3 has 16 residues. Trimming cost V 2 bases and J 1 base; bases outside gene matches: 4. The CDR3 protein is CASSLSASGGTDTQYF. Here the CDR3 DNA reads TGTGCCAGCAGCTTATCGGCTAGCGGGGGCACAGATACGCAGTATTTT.

The V call is TRBV5-6, the J call TRBJ2-4; D uncertain. The CDR3 is 13 residues long. The V end lost 8 bases, the J end lost 4 bases, and 13 bases lay between the germline ends. Germline-derived CDR1 and CDR2 are SGHDT and YYEEEE. CDR3 DNA sequence: TGTGCCAGGAGCCCCGGGCGGAAAAACATTCAGTACTTC. Its protein is CARSPGRKNIQYF.

The table lists this clonotype with many counts. The V and J genes are TRBV7-2 and TRBJ2-1, with TRBD1 identical over 11 bases. V was pared by 6 bases and J by 7 bases, with 8 bases of the junction left unmatched. From germline, CDR1 is SGHTA and CDR2 FQGNSA. The CDR3 runs to 15 residues. DNA of the CDR3: TGTGCCAGCAGTCTGGCCGGGACAGGGGGAAATGAGCAGTTCTTC. It codes for CASSLAGTGGNEQFF.

This CDR3 is CASSQSSGAEQYF. As DNA, the CDR3 is TGCGCCAGCAGCCAAAGTTCAGGGGCCGAGCAGTACTTC. This rearrangement joins TRBV4-3 to TRBJ2-7, with D perhaps matching TRBD1 (6 bases). This CDR3 spans 13 amino acids. Trimming took off 2 bases at V and 6 bases at J, with 11 bases between the two ends. The V gene's germline CDR1 is LGHNA and CDR2 YSLEER.

A note on this clonotype: Germline is not matched at one junction end, which may reflect a read error. The V and J genes are TRBV20-1 and TRBJ2-5; D gene unclear. Germline-derived CDR1 and CDR2 are DFQATT and SNEGSKA (reference sequence). The CDR3 consists of 10 residues. The CDR3 region has the DNA TGTAGTGCTAGACACGAGACCCAGTACTTC. Translation: CSARHETQYF.

The rearrangement links TRBV12-3 or TRBV12-4 to TRBJ2-5; 11 positions agree with TRBD2. There are 17 residues in the CDR3. J was trimmed by 4 bases and V by 6 bases; bases with no gene match: 13. This CDR3 is CASSPPGTSGKRETQYF. For the CDR3, the DNA is TGTGCCAGCAGCCCCCCCGGGACTAGCGGTAAAAGAGAGACCCAGTACTTC.

This clonotype was observed at least ten times. The chain links TRBV9 to TRBJ2-5, with D perhaps matching TRBD2 (5 bases). The CDR3 has 15 amino acids. V dropped 2 bases and J dropped 5 bases, with 16 bases sitting between them. CDR1 and CDR2 from the germline V gene are SGDLS and YYNGEE. The CDR3: CASSVSTGWEETQYF. The CDR3 DNA reads as TGTGCCAGCAGCGTTTCTACCGGGTGGGAGGAGACCCAGTACTTC.

This chain links TRBV7-2 with TRBJ2-1, with TRBD1 matching 7 bases. V was pared by 3 bases and J by 8 bases, with 10 bases of the junction left unmatched. Germline assignment: CDR1 SGHTA and CDR2 FQGNSA. This CDR3 comprises 15 residues. CDR3 nucleotide sequence: TGTGCCAGCAGCTTCTATGGACAGGCTATCGATGAGCAGTTCTTC. Its translation: CASSFYGQAIDEQFF.

Ten or more counts support this clonotype. The J gene is TRBJ1-5, the V gene TRBV6-1; weak D call: TRBD1 (5 bases). CDR1 is MNHNS and CDR2 is SASEGT in the germline V gene. This CDR3 is built from 15 residues. Trimming removed 3 bases at V and 6 bases at J, with 15 bases between. As DNA, the CDR3 is TGTGCCAGCAGTGAGGGACTGATGAGTAGTCAGCCCCAGCATTTT. Residues: CASSEGLMSSQPQHF.

The rearrangement joins TRBV27 to TRBJ2-5; D could derive from TRBD1 or TRBD2 (5 bases each). The germline gives CDR1 MNHEY, CDR2 SMNVEV (reference sequence). Trimming removed 2 bases at V and 7 bases at J, with 11 bases between. The CDR3 spans 13 residues. Here the CDR3 reads CASSLRQGATQYF. DNA of the CDR3: TGTGCCAGCAGTTTACGCCAGGGAGCGACCCAGTACTTC.

The chain employs TRBV7-9 and TRBJ2-5; 11 bases match TRBD2. V shed 4 bases and J 1 base; nucleotides not matched to a gene: 5. The CDR3 has 16 residues. Germline V gene sequence: CDR1 SEHNR, CDR2 FQNEAQ (reference sequence). CDR3 region: CASSWGLAETQETQYF. The CDR3 DNA is TGTGCCAGCAGCTGGGGACTAGCGGAGACCCAAGAGACCCAGTACTTC.

The rearrangement links TRBV24-1 to TRBJ1-1, with 7 bases aligning to TRBD1. The CDR3 is made up of 13 amino acids. CDR1 is KGHDR and CDR2 is SFDVKD in the germline V gene. V dropped 7 bases and J dropped 1; count of bases not matched to a gene: 2. This CDR3 is CATRQGWNTEAFF. The CDR3, as DNA: TGTGCCACCAGACAGGGGTGGAACACTGAAGCTTTCTTT.

This clonotype was detected many times. The CDR3 loop is CASSLEAGNQPQHF. In DNA form, the CDR3 reads TGCGCCAGCAGCTTGGAGGCAGGGAATCAGCCCCAGCATTTT. The rearrangement joins TRBV5-1 to TRBJ1-5; a weak D match, TRBD1 (5 bases). V was clipped by 0 bases and J by 4 bases, with 8 bases between them. This CDR3 is built from 14 residues. CDR1 is SGHRS, CDR2 YFSETQ, per germline.